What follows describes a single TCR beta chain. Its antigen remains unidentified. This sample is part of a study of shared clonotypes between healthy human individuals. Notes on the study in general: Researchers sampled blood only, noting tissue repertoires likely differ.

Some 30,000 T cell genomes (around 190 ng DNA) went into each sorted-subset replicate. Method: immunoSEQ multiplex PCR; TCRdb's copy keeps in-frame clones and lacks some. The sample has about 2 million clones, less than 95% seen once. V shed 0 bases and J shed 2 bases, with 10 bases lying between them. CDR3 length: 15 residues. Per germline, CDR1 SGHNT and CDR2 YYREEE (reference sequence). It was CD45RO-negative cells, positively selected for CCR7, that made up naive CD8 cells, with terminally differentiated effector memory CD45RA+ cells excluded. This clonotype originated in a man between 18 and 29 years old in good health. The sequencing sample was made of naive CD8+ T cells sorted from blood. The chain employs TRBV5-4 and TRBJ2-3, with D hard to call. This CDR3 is CASSLGGLPTDTQYF. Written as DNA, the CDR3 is TGTGCCAGCAGCTTGGGTGGGTTACCCACAGATACGCAGTATTTT. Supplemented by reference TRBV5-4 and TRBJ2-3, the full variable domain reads ETGVTQSPTHLIKTRGQQVTLRCSSQSGHNTVSWYQQALGQGPQFIFQYYREEENGRGNFPPRFSGLQFPNYSSELNVNALELDDSALYLCASSLGGLPTDTQYFGPGTRLTVL.